This section outlines one T cell receptor beta chain sequence together with its context. Treatment specified: oral pan-JAK inhibitor, 5-10 mg twice daily. Sequencing relied on a cDNA template that was reverse transcribed from extracted RNA. Data came from immunoSEQ multiplex PCR; TCRdb stores just in-frame clones and leaves some out. The sample has roughly 100,000 clones, about 60% seen once; the top ten hold roughly 15%. This sample was included in a study of CD8+ T cells in alopecia areata. Per germline, CDR1 SGHVS and CDR2 FQNEAQ. This CDR3 is 18 amino acids long. V shed 4 bases and J shed 6 bases, with 27 bases lying between them.

The source was CD8+ T cells sorted from blood, collected at approximately week 60, from a patient treated with tofacitinib. The clonotype originates from a human donor with alopecia areata. The rearrangement uses TRBV7-8 and TRBJ1-2; TRBD1 is a possible D gene (5 bases). CDR3 region: CASSSGTFRTNQDDGYTF. CDR3 DNA: TGTGCCAGCAGCTCAGGGACGTTTCGAACGAACCAAGATGATGGCTACACCTTC.